This T cell receptor (beta chain) was recovered during a study of response to subunit inactivated influenza vaccine. With 1 base removed from V and 1 base from J, the gap between germline ends came to 9 bases. CDR3 length: 16 residues. Germline CDR1 and CDR2: KGHDR and SFDVKD. Each CDR3 protein gets one entry after TCRdb re-called the RT-PCR reads with MiXCR. The sample lists around 710,000 distinct CDR3 sequences, around 13% occurring once. In the case of this clonotype: Its antigen is not known.

Study-level findings and limits: Authors suggested seasonal influenza vaccinations each recruit few new T cells.

The sequence was collected from a man aged 45-65 years who received an inactivated influenza vaccine. Source: PBMCs from blood, taken around 15 days before vaccination. The chain employs TRBV24-1 and TRBJ2-2, with D possibly being TRBD2 (6 bases). Here the CDR3 DNA reads TGTGCCACCAGTGATTTATGGGGGGAGAACACCGGGGAGCTGTTTTTT. Protein sequence: CATSDLWGENTGELFF.